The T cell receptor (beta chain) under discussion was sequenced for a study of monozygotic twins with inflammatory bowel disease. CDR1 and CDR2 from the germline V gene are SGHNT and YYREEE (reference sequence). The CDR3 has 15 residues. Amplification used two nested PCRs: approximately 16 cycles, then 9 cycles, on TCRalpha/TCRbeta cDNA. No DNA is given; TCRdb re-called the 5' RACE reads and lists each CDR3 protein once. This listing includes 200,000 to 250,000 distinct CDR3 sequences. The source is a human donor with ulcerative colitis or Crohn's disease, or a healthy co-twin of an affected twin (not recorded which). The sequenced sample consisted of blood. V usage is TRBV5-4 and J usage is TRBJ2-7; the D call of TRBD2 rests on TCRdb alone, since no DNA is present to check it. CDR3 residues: CASSWTSGSSYEQYF. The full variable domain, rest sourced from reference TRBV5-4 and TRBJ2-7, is ETGVTQSPTHLIKTRGQQVTLRCSSQSGHNTVSWYQQALGQGPQFIFQYYREEENGRGNFPPRFSGLQFPNYSSELNVNALELDDSALYLCASSWTSGSSYEQYFGPGTRLTVT.